This TCR beta chain was observed in a study of cytomegalovirus exposure and HLA in healthy donors. Study as a whole: Researchers found that under 90% of a few hundred genotyped donors fell within the Caucasian-associated ancestry cluster.

The study ran its PCR with 60 Vbeta and 13 Jbeta primers. The method was immunoSEQ multiplex PCR; TCRdb's version includes in-frame clones alone and lacks a portion of them. Here the sample spans some 170,000 clones, approximately 80% being singletons. Trimming removed 5 bases from V and 7 bases from J; junction bases left unmatched: 11. The germline CDR1 and CDR2 sequences are SGHTA and FQGNSA. The CDR3 has 15 amino acids. The donors gave bone marrow, and they were healthy. With respect to this clone: What it recognizes is unknown.

Study-level points and caveats: Previous analysis showed most TCR beta V segments were productive about 87% or about 30% of the time.

V gene TRBV7-2 combines with J gene TRBJ2-7, with 10 bases that match TRBD1. The sample consisted of PBMCs. The clonotype comes from a woman between 50 and 59 years old in good health and CMV-seronegative. CDR3 coding DNA: TGTGCCAGCAGCCTACAGACAGGGGGCCGGGGGGAGCAGTACTTC. This gives the protein CASSLQTGGRGEQYF.